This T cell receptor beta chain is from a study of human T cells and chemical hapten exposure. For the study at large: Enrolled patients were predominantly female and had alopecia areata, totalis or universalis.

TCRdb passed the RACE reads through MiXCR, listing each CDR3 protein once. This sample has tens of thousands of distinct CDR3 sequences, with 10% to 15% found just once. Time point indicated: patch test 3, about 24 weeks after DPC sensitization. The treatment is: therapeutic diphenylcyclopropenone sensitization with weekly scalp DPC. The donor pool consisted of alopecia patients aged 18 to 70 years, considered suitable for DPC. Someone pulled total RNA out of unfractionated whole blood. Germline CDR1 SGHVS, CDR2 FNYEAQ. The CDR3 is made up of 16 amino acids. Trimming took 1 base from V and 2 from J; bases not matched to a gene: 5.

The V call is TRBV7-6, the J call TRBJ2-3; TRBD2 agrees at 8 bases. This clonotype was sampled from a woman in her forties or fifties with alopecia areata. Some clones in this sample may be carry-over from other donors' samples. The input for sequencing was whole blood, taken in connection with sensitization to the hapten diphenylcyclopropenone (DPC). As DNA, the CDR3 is TGTGCCAGCAGCTTAGAAGCTAGCGGGTCCACAGATACGCAGTATTTT. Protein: CASSLEASGSTDTQYF.